Listed here are 6 T cell receptor beta chains from one sample, sequenced in a study of high-grade serous ovarian cancer treatment subgroups. The method was immunoSEQ multiplex PCR; TCRdb's version includes in-frame clones alone and lacks a portion of them. This table has about 4,000 clones, 65% to 80% appearing once. Tumor tissue was taken before any definitive surgery or chemotherapy was given. Sequencing was done on a sample of tumor tissue. These receptor sequences come from a human donor with high-grade serous ovarian cancer.

V and J are TRBV7-9 and TRBJ2-7, with 8 nucleotides matching TRBD1. V trimming: 1 base; J trimming: 2 bases; junction bases outside the gene matches: 1. In germline, CDR1 is SEHNR, CDR2 FQNEAQ (reference sequence). The CDR3 loop spans 14 amino acids. The CDR3 DNA sequence: TGTGCCAGCAGCTTAGACAGGGGGACCTACGAGCAGTACTTC. Translated, it gives CASSLDRGTYEQYF.

The chain is built from TRBV6-1 and TRBJ1-6, with D hard to call. Germline values: CDR1 MNHNS, CDR2 SASEGT. The CDR3 has 14 residues. The V and J ends lost 0 bases and 9 bases respectively, with 9 bases between them. The CDR3 loop is CASSEAIGISPLHF. The CDR3 bases are TGTGCCAGCAGTGAAGCGATAGGGATTTCACCCCTCCACTTT.

The V and J genes are TRBV12-5 and TRBJ2-4; no clear D. V was shortened by 2 bases and J by 0 bases, with 17 bases between the two germline ends. Germline CDR1 reads LGHNT; CDR2 reads FRNRAP. The CDR3 runs to 18 residues. CDR3 DNA: TGTGCTAGTGGTTTGAACCCACTGCGAGAGTCAGCCAAAAACATTCAGTACTTC. Residues: CASGLNPLRESAKNIQYF.

This chain joins TRBV4-2 and TRBJ2-3, with D perhaps TRBD1 or TRBD2 (5 bases each). The V gene's germline CDR1 is LGHNA and CDR2 YNFKEQ. Trimming took off 1 base at V and 5 bases at J, with 16 bases between the two ends. This CDR3 has 16 residues. CDR3: CASSQGRGDGEDTQYF. Here the CDR3 DNA reads TGTGCCAGCAGCCAAGGTCGAGGGGATGGGGAAGATACGCAGTATTTT.

CDR3 nucleotides: TGCGCCAGCAGCCTGAGGGACAGGGCCTACAATGAGCAGTTCTTC. Its protein is CASSLRDRAYNEQFF. The gene calls are TRBV4-3 and TRBJ2-1; 9 bases match TRBD1. The CDR3 consists of 15 residues. CDR1 and CDR2 from the germline V gene are LGHNA and YSLEER. After removal of 4 bases from V and 2 bases from J, the junction contained 3 bases not matched to a gene.

The chain combines TRBV19 with TRBJ2-5; TRBD2 matches at 13 bases. The length of the CDR3 is 16 residues. J gave up 5 bases and V 6 bases, and 9 bases lay outside the gene matches. Looked up from germline, CDR1 is LNHDA and CDR2 is SQIVND (reference sequence). CDR3 sequence reads: CASSPGGLAGSETQYF. CDR3 DNA: TGTGCCAGTAGCCCCGGGGGACTAGCGGGGAGTGAGACCCAGTACTTC.